Following are 16 T cell receptor beta chains from one sample sequenced in a study of T cell changes during pregnancy in multiple sclerosis. Libraries were prepared by immunoSEQ multiplex PCR; TCRdb keeps only in-frame clonotypes and omits some of them. The repertoire consists of approximately 100,000 clones, with 90% to 95% occurring once and the leading ten covering roughly 3.5%. The specimen comprised peripheral blood, sampled after pregnancy. These receptor sequences come from a female donor with multiple sclerosis, enrolled in a pregnancy study.

This chain uses TRBV29-1 with TRBJ1-2; D not resolved. This CDR3 spans 9 amino acids. Germline loops: CDR1 SQVTM, CDR2 ANQGSEA. Trimming took off 4 bases at V and 8 bases at J, with 5 bases between the two ends. The DNA for the CDR3 is TGCAGCGTTGTTGAGGGCTACACCTTC. Its translation is CSVVEGYTF.

About this clone: The germline gene is not matched at one end of the junction; a read error may be the cause. This rearrangement joins TRBV7-7 to TRBJ2-3; possibly TRBD2 for D (5 bases). The germline V gene encodes CDR1 SSHAT and CDR2 FNYEAQ (reference sequence). The length of the CDR3 is 16 residues. The CDR3 nucleotides read TGTGCTAGCAGCTCAAGGGTGGACTTTGACGGGGATACGCAGTATTTT. It encodes CASSSRVDFDGDTQYF.

This chain joins TRBV7-9 and TRBJ2-5; possibly TRBD1 for D (5 bases). The CDR3 spans 14 residues. With 8 bases removed from V and 4 bases from J, the gap between germline ends came to 17 bases. CDR1 and CDR2 from the germline V gene are SEHNR and FQNEAQ (reference sequence). The CDR3: CASGSSGRAETQYF. The CDR3 DNA is TGTGCCAGCGGTTCTAGTGGCAGGGCAGAGACCCAGTACTTC.

This clone was counted a single time. This chain joins TRBV18 and TRBJ1-3; the D is unclear. Germline assignment: CDR1 KGHSH and CDR2 LQKENI. This CDR3 is 15 amino acids long. V was cut by 6 bases and J by 4 bases, with 16 bases left in between. As DNA, the CDR3 is TGTGCCAGCTCCCTGACTGTCGCTCAGGGAAACACCATATATTTT. Encoded protein: CASSLTVAQGNTIYF. Together with reference TRBV18 and TRBJ1-3, the CDR3 gives the full variable domain: NAGVMQNPRHLVRRRGQEARLRCSPMKGHSHVYWYRQLPEEGLKFMVYLQKENIIDESGMPKERFSAEFPKEGPSILRIQQVVRGDSAAYFCASSLTVAQGNTIYFGEGSWLTVV.

The chain joins TRBV14 to TRBJ1-1; D unclear. This CDR3 spans 15 amino acids. V was clipped by 4 bases and J by 4 bases, with 16 bases between them. Germline V gene lookup returns CDR1 SGHDN and CDR2 FVKESK. The CDR3, as DNA: TGTGCCAGCAGCCTTAACTACGCAGCGGGCACTGAAGCTTTCTTT. Translation: CASSLNYAAGTEAFF.

The gene calls are TRBV9 and TRBJ2-2; 14 bases line up with TRBD2. V gave up 0 bases and J gave up 1 base; unmatched junction bases: 5. The CDR3 is made up of 19 amino acids. Germline lookup yields CDR1 SGDLS and CDR2 YYNGEE. Written as DNA, the CDR3 is TGTGCCAGCAGCGTAGCTTGGGGACTAGCGGGGGAGAACACCGGGGAGCTGTTTTTT. It is translated as CASSVAWGLAGENTGELFF.

The rearrangement links TRBV9 to TRBJ1-1, with D unresolved. Germline CDR1 and CDR2: SGDLS and YYNGEE. V lost 0 bases to trimming and J lost 8 bases, with 11 bases between them. The CDR3 length is 13 residues. The chain's CDR3 is CASSVGGGGEAFF. The DNA for the CDR3 is TGTGCCAGCAGCGTAGGTGGAGGAGGGGAAGCTTTCTTT.

The chain carries TRBV30 and TRBJ1-5; 8 bases map to TRBD1. Germline CDR1 and CDR2: GTSNPN and SVGIG (reference sequence). After removal of 5 bases from V and 0 bases from J, the junction contained 15 bases not matched to a gene. This CDR3 region has 18 residues. The CDR3 spells CAWLPGGTGAYSNQPQHF. CDR3 nucleotides: TGTGCCTGGCTCCCGGGCGGGACAGGAGCATATAGCAATCAGCCCCAGCATTTT.

The chain couples TRBV7-6 to TRBJ2-1, with 10 bases aligning to TRBD2. J gave up 2 bases and V 3 bases, and 1 base lay outside the gene matches. CDR1 is SGHVS, CDR2 FNYEAQ, per germline. The CDR3 has 15 residues. This CDR3 reads CASSLSGGAYNEQFF. CDR3 sequence (DNA): TGTGCCAGCAGCTTGAGCGGGGGGGCCTACAATGAGCAGTTCTTC.

The chain uses TRBV27 and TRBJ2-3, with 11 nucleotides matching TRBD2. Trimming at V came to 6 bases and at J to 6 bases, leaving 11 bases not matched to a gene. Germline CDR1 MNHEY, CDR2 SMNVEV (reference sequence). The CDR3 covers 16 residues. The CDR3 loop is CASRISWTSGLDTQYF. The CDR3 bases are TGTGCCAGCAGAATAAGCTGGACTAGCGGGTTGGATACGCAGTATTTT.

The chain has TRBV9 and TRBJ1-2; tentative D call: TRBD1 (5 bases). This CDR3 contains 15 residues. V shed 2 bases and J shed 1 base, with 12 bases lying between them. Looked up from germline, CDR1 is SGDLS and CDR2 is YYNGEE. The CDR3: CASSVRQGGNYGYTF. The CDR3 DNA reads as TGTGCCAGCAGCGTTCGCCAGGGAGGTAACTATGGCTACACCTTC. The entire variable domain, with the rest obtained from reference TRBV9 and TRBJ1-2, is as follows: DSGVTQTPKHLITATGQRVTLRCSPRSGDLSVYWYQQSLDQGLQFLIQYYNGEERAKGNILERFSAQQFPDLHSELNLSSLELGDSALYFCASSVRQGGNYGYTFGSGTRLTVV.

The CDR3 loop is CASSLFGGADEQFF. The DNA of the CDR3 is TGTGCCAGCAGCTTGTTCGGGGGGGCCGATGAGCAGTTCTTC. The rearrangement joins TRBV7-3 to TRBJ2-1; TRBD2 agrees at 8 bases. V shed 3 bases, J shed 8 bases, and the junction held 6 bases outside the gene matches. The CDR3 sequence is 14 residues long. Germline values: CDR1 SGHTA, CDR2 FQGTGA. Supplemented by reference TRBV7-3 and TRBJ2-1, the full variable domain reads GAGVSQTPSNKVTEKGKYVELRCDPISGHTALYWYRQSLGQGPEFLIYFQGTGAADDSGLPNDRFFAVRPEGSVSTLKIQRTERGDSAVYLCASSLFGGADEQFFGPGTRLTVL.

The rearrangement uses TRBV9 and TRBJ2-2; D may be TRBD2 (6 bases). CDR1 is SGDLS and CDR2 is YYNGEE in the germline V gene. The CDR3 extends over 14 amino acids. Trimming stripped 3 bases from V and 4 bases from J, with 10 bases between. The CDR3 DNA reads as TGTGCCAGCAGCGGCGGGACCCTCACCGGGGAGCTGTTTTTT. The encoded protein is CASSGGTLTGELFF. The full variable domain, in which reference TRBV9 and TRBJ2-2 provide the parts outside the CDR3, is DSGVTQTPKHLITATGQRVTLRCSPRSGDLSVYWYQQSLDQGLQFLIQYYNGEERAKGNILERFSAQQFPDLHSELNLSSLELGDSALYFCASSGGTLTGELFFGEGSRLTVL.

The rearrangement links TRBV29-1 to TRBJ2-7, with D maybe TRBD1 (6 bases). CDR3 length equals 15 residues. Germline-derived CDR1 and CDR2 are SQVTM and ANQGSEA. Trimming removed 0 bases from V and 7 bases from J, with 19 bases in between. The CDR3 sequence: CSVEDRAGAPGEQYF. CDR3 nucleotides: TGCAGCGTTGAAGATAGGGCAGGGGCGCCGGGGGAGCAGTACTTC.

This chain connects TRBV30 to TRBJ1-5; the D gene is possibly TRBD1 (6 bases). This CDR3 spans 13 amino acids. Trimming pared 5 bases from V and 5 bases from J, leaving 13 bases between. Germline loops: CDR1 GTSNPN, CDR2 SVGIG (reference sequence). CDR3 sequence: CAWGTGFDQPQHF. The CDR3 DNA reads TGTGCCTGGGGAACAGGGTTTGATCAGCCCCAGCATTTT.

This rearrangement joins TRBV4-1 to TRBJ1-6, with 7 bases fitting TRBD1. With 4 bases clipped from V and 1 base from J, the junction kept 13 bases outside the gene matches. CDR1 is MGHRA, CDR2 YSYEKL, per germline. This CDR3 has 19 residues. CDR3: CASSPTPDRKGSYNSPLHF. The CDR3 region has the DNA TGCGCCAGCAGCCCCACCCCGGACAGGAAAGGGTCCTATAATTCACCCCTCCACTTT.